This T cell receptor (beta chain) stems from a study of shared clonotypes between healthy human individuals. The assay was immunoSEQ multiplex PCR, and TCRdb's table has in-frame clones only and misses some. The sample shows some 470,000 clones, over 60% of them seen only once. V shed 4 bases, J shed 1 base, and the junction held 3 bases outside the gene matches. This CDR3 spans 14 amino acids. Germline loops: CDR1 MDHEN, CDR2 SYDVKM. Material for sequencing was PBMCs. This clonotype originated in a woman aged 40 to 50 in good health. Some clones in this sample may be carry-over from other donors' samples. The chain links TRBV28 to TRBJ1-1; 7 bases match TRBD1. The CDR3 DNA is TGTGCCAGCAGTTCCCGGGACAGGAACACTGAAGCTTTCTTT. Translating gives CASSSRDRNTEAFF.